This TCR beta chain stems from a study of T cells in tuberculosis. The time point: new active TB diagnosis, blood taken before or within 7 days of starting treatment. The repertoire was sequenced with immunoSEQ multiplex PCR; TCRdb's copy has only in-frame clones and lacks some. Found here are over 25,000 clones, roughly 94% of them singletons; the top ten hold approximately 6.8%. Unmatched junction bases numbered 8, after V lost 3 bases and J lost 5 bases. The V gene's germline CDR1 is LNHDA and CDR2 SQIVND (reference sequence). This CDR3 is 15 amino acids long. The specimen comprised PBMCs, sampled at tuberculosis diagnosis. This TCR was sampled from an adult with tuberculosis. Some clones in this sample may be carry-over from other donors' samples. The chain employs TRBV19 and TRBJ2-5; 8 bases are a match to TRBD1. CDR3 in amino acids: CASSMDRASGETQYF. Written as DNA, the CDR3 is TGTGCCAGTAGTATGGACAGGGCCTCGGGGGAGACCCAGTACTTC.